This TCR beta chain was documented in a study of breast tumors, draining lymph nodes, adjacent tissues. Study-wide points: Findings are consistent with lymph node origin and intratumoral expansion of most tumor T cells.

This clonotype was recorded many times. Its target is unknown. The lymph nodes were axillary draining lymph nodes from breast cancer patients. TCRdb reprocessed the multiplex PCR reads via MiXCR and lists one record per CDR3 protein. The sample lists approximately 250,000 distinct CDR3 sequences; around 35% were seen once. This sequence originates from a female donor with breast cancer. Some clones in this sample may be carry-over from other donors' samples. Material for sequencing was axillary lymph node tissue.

The CDR3 spells CASSVGLAISTDTQYF. The CDR3 nucleotides read TGTGCCAGCAGCGTGGGACTAGCGATAAGCACAGATACGCAGTATTTT. The genes are TRBV11-3 and TRBJ2-3; 10 nucleotides line up with TRBD2. CDR1 and CDR2 from the germline V gene are SGHNT and YENEEA. Trimming cost V 5 bases and J 0 bases; bases outside gene matches: 5. The CDR3 runs to 16 residues.